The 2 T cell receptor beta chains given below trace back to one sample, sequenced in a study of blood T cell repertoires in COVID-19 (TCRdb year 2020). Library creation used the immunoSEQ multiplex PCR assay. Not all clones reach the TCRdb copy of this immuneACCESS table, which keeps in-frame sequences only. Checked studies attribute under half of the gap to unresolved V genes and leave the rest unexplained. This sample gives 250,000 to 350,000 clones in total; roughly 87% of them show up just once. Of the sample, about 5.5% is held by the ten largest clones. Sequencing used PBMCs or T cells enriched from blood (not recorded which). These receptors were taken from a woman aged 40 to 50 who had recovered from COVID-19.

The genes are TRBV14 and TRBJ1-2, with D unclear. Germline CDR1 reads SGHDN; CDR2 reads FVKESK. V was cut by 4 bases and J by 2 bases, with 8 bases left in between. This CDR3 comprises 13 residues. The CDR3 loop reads CASSLQRNYGYTF. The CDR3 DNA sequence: TGTGCCAGCAGCCTCCAGCGGAACTATGGCTACACCTTC.

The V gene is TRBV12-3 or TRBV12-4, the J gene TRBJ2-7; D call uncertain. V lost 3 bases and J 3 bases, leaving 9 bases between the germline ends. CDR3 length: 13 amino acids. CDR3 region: CASSFLGNYEQYF. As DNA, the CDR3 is TGTGCCAGCAGTTTTTTGGGCAACTACGAGCAGTACTTC.